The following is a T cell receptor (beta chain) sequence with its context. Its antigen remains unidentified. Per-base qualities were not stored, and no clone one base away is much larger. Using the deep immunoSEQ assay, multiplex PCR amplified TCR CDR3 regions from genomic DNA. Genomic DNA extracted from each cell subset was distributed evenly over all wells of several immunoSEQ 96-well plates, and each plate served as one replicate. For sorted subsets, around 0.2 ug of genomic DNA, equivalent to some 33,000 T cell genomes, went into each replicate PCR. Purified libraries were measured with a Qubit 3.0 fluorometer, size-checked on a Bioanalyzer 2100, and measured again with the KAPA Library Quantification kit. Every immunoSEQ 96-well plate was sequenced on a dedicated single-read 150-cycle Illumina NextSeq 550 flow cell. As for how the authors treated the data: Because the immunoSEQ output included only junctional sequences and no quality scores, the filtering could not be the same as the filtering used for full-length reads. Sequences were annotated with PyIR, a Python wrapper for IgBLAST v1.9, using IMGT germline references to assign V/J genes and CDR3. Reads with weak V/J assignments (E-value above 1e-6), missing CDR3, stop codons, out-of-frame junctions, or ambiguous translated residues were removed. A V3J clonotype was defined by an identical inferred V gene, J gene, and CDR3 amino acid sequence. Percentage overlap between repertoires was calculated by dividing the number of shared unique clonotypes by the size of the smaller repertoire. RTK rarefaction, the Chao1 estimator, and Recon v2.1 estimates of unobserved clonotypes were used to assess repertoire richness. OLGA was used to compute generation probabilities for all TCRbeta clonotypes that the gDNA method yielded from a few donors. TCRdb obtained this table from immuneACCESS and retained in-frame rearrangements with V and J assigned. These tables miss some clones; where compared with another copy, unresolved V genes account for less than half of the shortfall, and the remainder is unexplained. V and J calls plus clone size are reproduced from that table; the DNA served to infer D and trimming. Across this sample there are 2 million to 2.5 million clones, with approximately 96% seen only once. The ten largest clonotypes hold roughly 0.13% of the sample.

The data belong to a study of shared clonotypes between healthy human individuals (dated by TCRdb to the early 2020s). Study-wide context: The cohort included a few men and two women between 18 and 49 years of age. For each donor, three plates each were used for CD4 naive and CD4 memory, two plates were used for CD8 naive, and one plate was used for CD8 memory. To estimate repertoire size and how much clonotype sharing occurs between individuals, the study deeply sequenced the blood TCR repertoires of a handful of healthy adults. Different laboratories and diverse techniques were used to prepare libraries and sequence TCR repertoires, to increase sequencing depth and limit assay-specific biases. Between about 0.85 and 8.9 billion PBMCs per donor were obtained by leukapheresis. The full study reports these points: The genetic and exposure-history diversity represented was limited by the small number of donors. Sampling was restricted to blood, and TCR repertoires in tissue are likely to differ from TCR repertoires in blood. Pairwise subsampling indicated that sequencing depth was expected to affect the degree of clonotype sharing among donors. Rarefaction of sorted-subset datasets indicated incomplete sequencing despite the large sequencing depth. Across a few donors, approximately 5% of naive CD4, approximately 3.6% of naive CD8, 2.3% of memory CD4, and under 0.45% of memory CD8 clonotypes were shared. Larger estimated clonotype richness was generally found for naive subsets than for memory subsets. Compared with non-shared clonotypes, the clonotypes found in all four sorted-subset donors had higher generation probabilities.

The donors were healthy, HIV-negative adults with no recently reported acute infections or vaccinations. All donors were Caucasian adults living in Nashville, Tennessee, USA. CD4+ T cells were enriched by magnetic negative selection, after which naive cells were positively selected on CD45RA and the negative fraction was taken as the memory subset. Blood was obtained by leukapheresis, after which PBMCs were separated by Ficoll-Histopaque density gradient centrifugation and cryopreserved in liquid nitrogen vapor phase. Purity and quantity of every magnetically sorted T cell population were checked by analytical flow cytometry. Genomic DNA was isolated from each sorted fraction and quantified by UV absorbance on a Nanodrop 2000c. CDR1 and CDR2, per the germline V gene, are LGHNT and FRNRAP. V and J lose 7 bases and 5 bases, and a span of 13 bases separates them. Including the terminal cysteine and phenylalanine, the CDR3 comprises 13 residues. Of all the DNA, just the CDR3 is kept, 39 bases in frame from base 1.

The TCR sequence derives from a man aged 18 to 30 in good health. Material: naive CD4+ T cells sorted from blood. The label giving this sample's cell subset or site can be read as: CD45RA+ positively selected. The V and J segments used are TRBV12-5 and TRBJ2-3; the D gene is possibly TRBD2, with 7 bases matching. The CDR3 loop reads CASALGGGDTQYF. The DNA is TGTGCTAGTGCTCTGGGAGGGGGAGATACGCAGTATTTT.